This TCR beta chain was profiled in a study of low-dose radiotherapy and immunotherapy resistance in tumors. Study in general: The authors gave intravenous cyclophosphamide 200 mg/m2 every two weeks, one day before radiation and immunotherapy. Patients received 300 mg of oral aspirin each day across four cycles, commencing on cycle 1 day 1.

TRAV and TRBV primers primed cDNA for both TCRalpha and TCRbeta. With a constant-region primer and a V-primer adapter, TCRs were subjected to approximately 21 PCR cycles of amplification. TCRdb reprocessed the reads via MiXCR and lists one record per CDR3 protein. The table lists tens of thousands of distinct CDR3 sequences, around a third of them singletons. This CDR3 comprises 16 residues. Germline values: CDR1 MNHEY, CDR2 SVGEGT. V lost 5 bases, J lost 0 bases, and 17 bases lay in between. Time point meaning: before trial treatment. Each donor was administered nivolumab, ipilimumab, aspirin, low-dose cyclophosphamide and low-dose radiotherapy. Eligible patients bore advanced solid tumors devoid of tumor-infiltrating lymphocytes.

The receptor was derived from a male donor with gallbladder cancer. The sample consisted of PBMCs, taken before treatment. The chain couples TRBV6-2 or TRBV6-3 to TRBJ2-7, with D perhaps matching TRBD2 (5 bases). In DNA, the CDR3 is TGTGCCAGCAGTGAAGCAGGCCGGGGTAGCTCCTACGAGCAGTACTTC. It translates to CASSEAGRGSSYEQYF.